A selection of T cell receptor beta chains follows, all from one sample in a study of blood T cell repertoires in COVID-19. This table comes from immunoSEQ multiplex PCR, and its TCRdb copy is limited to in-frame clones, with some not included. The sample contains around 200,000 clones, around 83% of which appear only once. Material for sequencing was peripheral blood. The receptor source for this set is a man in his fifties with active or convalescent COVID-19. CDR3s include the opening cysteine and the closing phenylalanine or tryptophan. D genes are given only for firm matches. Expanded clones are given a class, and other clones once, few, many or no size at all.

D,size,V,length,J,DNA,CDR3
.,.,TRBV6-6,12,TRBJ1-1,TGTGCCAGCAGTTTGGCCCGCTTTTTGGCTTTCTTT,CASSLARFLAFF
.,.,TRBV6-6,15,TRBJ1-5,TGTGCCAGCACTAGGGAGGGGGGCGTCAATCAGCCCCAGCATTTT,CASTREGGVNQPQHF
TRBD1,few,TRBV6-2/TRBV6-3,14,TRBJ2-3,TGTGCCAGCAGTCCGGGACAGTGGACAGATACGCAGTATTTT,CASSPGQWTDTQYF
.,once,TRBV21-1,15,TRBJ2-7,TGTGCCAGCAGCAAAGGGGCCGGGGGGCTATACGAGCAGTACTTC,CASSKGAGGLYEQYF
.,.,TRBV4-2,15,TRBJ1-2,TGTGCCAGCAGCCAAGATCCCCGGACGGGGTATGGCTACACCTTC,CASSQDPRTGYGYTF
TRBD1,once,TRBV9,14,TRBJ2-7,TGTGCCAGCAGCATTGACAGGGCCTCCTACGAGCAGTACTTC,CASSIDRASYEQYF
.,few,TRBV6-5,13,TRBJ2-7,TGTGCCAGCAGTCAGGGAATTTGGGTAGAGCAGTACTTC,CASSQGIWVEQYF
TRBD1,once,TRBV6-5,15,TRBJ1-2,TGTGCCAGCAGTTACAGACCGGGACAGGGGGCTTGGATGACCTTC,CASSYRPGQGAWMTF
.,once,TRBV5-6,11,TRBJ2-7,TGTGCCAGCAGCTTGTCCGTCGAGCAGTACTTC,CASSLSVEQYF
.,.,TRBV28,15,TRBJ1-1,TGTGCCAGCAGTTTTCATGGGCAAGAGAACAGTGAAGCTTTCTTT,CASSFHGQENSEAFF
.,.,TRBV21-1,15,TRBJ2-7,TGTGCCAGCAGCACCCATCCGGGGACAGGGAGCGAGCAGTACTTC,CASSTHPGTGSEQYF
.,.,TRBV3-1/TRBV3-2,18,TRBJ1-4,TGTGCCAGCAGCCAAGATTATTTCCCAACAGGCGTTAATAAAAAACTGTTTTTT,CASSQDYFPTGVNKKLFF
TRBD1,.,TRBV29-1,17,TRBJ1-1,TGCAGCGTCCTACCGTTCAGGGGGATACAAATGAACACTGAAGCTTTCTTT,CSVLPFRGIQMNTEAFF
TRBD2,.,TRBV6-5,15,TRBJ2-1,TGTGCCAGCGGCTCTACTAGCGGACTCTACAATGAGCAGTTCTTC,CASGSTSGLYNEQFF
.,.,TRBV19,13,TRBJ1-4,TGTGCCAGTAGAGAGGAAACGAATGAAAAACTGTTTTTT,CASREETNEKLFF
.,.,TRBV10-1,15,TRBJ2-2,TGCGCCAGCAGTGAGTCCCCGTTAGGGGCCGGGGAGCTGTTTTTT,CASSESPLGAGELFF
TRBD1,once,TRBV27,15,TRBJ2-7,TGTGCCAGCAGTAAGACGGGACAGGCGTCCTACGAGCAGTACTTC,CASSKTGQASYEQYF
TRBD1,.,TRBV5-1,14,TRBJ1-1,TGCGCCAGCAGCCCCACAGGGGGCCAGGCAGAGGCTTTCTTT,CASSPTGGQAEAFF
TRBD1,.,TRBV10-1,16,TRBJ2-3,TGCGCCAGCAGCCCCGCGACAGGGCCGAGCACAGATACGCAGTATTTT,CASSPATGPSTDTQYF
.,.,TRBV7-2,13,TRBJ1-2,TGTGCCAGCAGCTTCACTTCTAACTATGGCTACACCTTC,CASSFTSNYGYTF
.,.,TRBV5-8,15,TRBJ1-3,TGTGCCAGCAGCTCGACCCTGGCAGGGCGCGGTACCATATATTTT,CASSSTLAGRGTIYF
.,once,TRBV28,15,TRBJ2-3,TGTGCCAGCAGTTCTAGAGGTCTAAGCACAGATACGCAGTATTTT,CASSSRGLSTDTQYF
.,.,TRBV11-3,17,TRBJ2-1,TGTGCCAGCAGTCTAGACCAGGGGTCAGGGCCCTACAATGAGCAGTTCTTC,CASSLDQGSGPYNEQFF
.,.,TRBV29-1,12,TRBJ1-1,TGCAGCGTTTCTAGGGGAGGGACTGAAGCTTTCTTT,CSVSRGGTEAFF
.,few,TRBV6-5,13,TRBJ1-1,TGTGCCAGCGGAGACGGCGTGGGCACTGAAGCTTTCTTT,CASGDGVGTEAFF
.,.,TRBV27,14,TRBJ2-1,TGTGCCAGCAGTAAGCAGGGGACGATGAATGAGCAGTTCTTC,CASSKQGTMNEQFF
.,.,TRBV11-3,13,TRBJ2-7,TGTGCCAGCAGCTCAGGCGCGGGGATCGAGCAGTACTTC,CASSSGAGIEQYF
TRBD2,few,TRBV5-4,15,TRBJ2-1,TGTGCCAGCAGCTGGGGGAGGGGTCCCTACAATGAGCAGTTCTTC,CASSWGRGPYNEQFF
TRBD1,.,TRBV7-9,15,TRBJ1-4,TGTGCCAGCAGCTCTCCGGGACAGGGCCATGAAAAACTGTTTTTT,CASSSPGQGHEKLFF
TRBD2,.,TRBV28,15,TRBJ2-7,TGTGCCAGCAGTCCTCGACTAGCTGGGGGATACGAGCAGTACTTC,CASSPRLAGGYEQYF
.,.,TRBV18,14,TRBJ1-3,TGTGCCAGCCGAGGAGAAGGGGGTGGAAACACCATATATTTT,CASRGEGGGNTIYF
.,.,TRBV10-3,14,TRBJ1-1,TGTGCCATCAGTGGTTTCGAAGCGAACACTGAAGCTTTCTTT,CAISGFEANTEAFF
TRBD1,.,TRBV5-1,15,TRBJ2-5,TGCGCCAGCAGGCCGGGACAGGGGGCGGTGGAGACCCAGTACTTC,CASRPGQGAVETQYF
.,.,TRBV7-3,14,TRBJ1-6,TGTGCCAGCAGCTTTCGACAGAGAGACTCACCCCTCCACTTT,CASSFRQRDSPLHF
TRBD1,.,TRBV10-2,14,TRBJ1-1,TGCGCCAGCACCCGACAGGGGGTGGACACTGAAGCTTTCTTT,CASTRQGVDTEAFF
TRBD1,.,TRBV5-1,16,TRBJ2-7,TGCGCCAGCAGCACCTTAACCGGGACAGGGGGGATCGAGCAGTACTTC,CASSTLTGTGGIEQYF
TRBD2,.,TRBV5-4,14,TRBJ2-1,TGTGCCAGCAGCTTGGAAGGAAGCGGGGCGTCGAAGTTCTTC,CASSLEGSGASKFF
.,once,TRBV2,14,TRBJ2-5,TGTGCCAGCAGACAGGGGACTCTCCAAGAGACCCAGTACTTC,CASRQGTLQETQYF
TRBD1,.,TRBV5-6,16,TRBJ1-1,TGTGCCAGCAGCTATGGGACAGGGTCGGGGGACACTGAAGCTTTCTTT,CASSYGTGSGDTEAFF
TRBD2,few,TRBV7-2,14,TRBJ2-7,TGTGCCAGCACCTTAAGCGGGGGAAGGTCCGAGCAGTACTTC,CASTLSGGRSEQYF
.,few,TRBV6-5,14,TRBJ1-6,TGTGCCAGCAGTACACAGGGTTACGATTCACCCCTCCACTTT,CASSTQGYDSPLHF
.,.,TRBV7-2,12,TRBJ2-5,TGTGCCAGCAGCTTATCCAGAGAGACCCAGTACTTC,CASSLSRETQYF
TRBD1,.,TRBV6-5,12,TRBJ2-7,TGTGCCAGCAGTTATATAGGGGGCAGGCCAGACTTC,CASSYIGGRPDF
TRBD1,once,TRBV2,14,TRBJ2-7,TGTGCCAGCAGTGATGAGGGACAGGGACTCGAGCAGTACTTC,CASSDEGQGLEQYF